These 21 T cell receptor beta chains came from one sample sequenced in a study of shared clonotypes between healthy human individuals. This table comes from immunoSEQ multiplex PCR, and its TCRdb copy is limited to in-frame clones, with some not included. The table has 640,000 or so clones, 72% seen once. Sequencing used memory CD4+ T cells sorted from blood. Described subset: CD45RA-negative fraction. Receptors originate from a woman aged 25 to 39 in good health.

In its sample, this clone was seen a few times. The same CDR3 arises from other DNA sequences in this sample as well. In DNA form, the CDR3 reads TGTGCCAGCAGCTTAGATTTAGATTCACCCCTCCACTTT. It specifies CASSLDLDSPLHF. The rearrangement uses TRBV7-9 and TRBJ1-6, with unresolved D. CDR1 and CDR2 (germline): SEHNR, FQNEAQ (reference sequence). The CDR3 consists of 13 residues. V lost 1 base, J lost 8 bases, and 6 bases lay in between.

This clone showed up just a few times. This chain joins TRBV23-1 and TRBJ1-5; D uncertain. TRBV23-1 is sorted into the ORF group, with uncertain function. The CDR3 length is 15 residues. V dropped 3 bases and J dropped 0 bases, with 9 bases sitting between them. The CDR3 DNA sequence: TGCGCCAGCAGTCAGCCCAGTTATAGCAATCAGCCCCAGCATTTT. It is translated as CASSQPSYSNQPQHF.

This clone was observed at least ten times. CDR3 sequence: CASSLIRASNEKLFF. The CDR3 nucleotides are TGTGCCAGCAGCTTAATCCGGGCCTCTAATGAAAAACTGTTTTTT. The chain joins TRBV7-8 to TRBJ1-4; the D is unclear. The germline gives CDR1 SGHVS, CDR2 FQNEAQ. The CDR3 runs to 15 residues. V dropped 2 bases and J dropped 3 bases, with 10 bases sitting between them.

This CDR3 reads CASGTGQSIYEQYF. The CDR3 region has the DNA TGTGCCAGCGGTACGGGACAGTCCATCTACGAGCAGTACTTC. This chain uses TRBV19 with TRBJ2-7; 7 positions agree with TRBD1. Unmatched junction bases numbered 11, after V lost 9 bases and J lost 3 bases. CDR1 and CDR2 (germline): LNHDA, SQIVND (reference sequence). The length of the CDR3 is 14 residues.

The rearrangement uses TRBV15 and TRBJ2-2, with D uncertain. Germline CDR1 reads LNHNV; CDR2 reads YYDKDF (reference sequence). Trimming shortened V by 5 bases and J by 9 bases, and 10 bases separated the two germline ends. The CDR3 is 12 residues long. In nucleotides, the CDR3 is TGTGCCACCAGCCCCCAACCCAGGGAGCTGTTTTTT. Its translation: CATSPQPRELFF. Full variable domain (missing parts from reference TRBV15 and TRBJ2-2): DAMVIQNPRYQVTQFGKPVTLSCSQTLNHNVMYWYQQKSSQAPKLLFHYYDKDFNNEADTPDNFQSRRPNTSFCFLDIRSPGLGDTAMYLCATSPQPRELFFGEGSRLTVL.

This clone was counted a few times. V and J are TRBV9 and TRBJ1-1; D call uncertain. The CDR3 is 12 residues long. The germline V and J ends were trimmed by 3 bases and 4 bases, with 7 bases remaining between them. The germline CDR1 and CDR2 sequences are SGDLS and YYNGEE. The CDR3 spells CASSGSGTEAFF. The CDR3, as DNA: TGTGCCAGCAGCGGCTCTGGCACTGAAGCTTTCTTT. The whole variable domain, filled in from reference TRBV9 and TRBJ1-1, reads DSGVTQTPKHLITATGQRVTLRCSPRSGDLSVYWYQQSLDQGLQFLIQYYNGEERAKGNILERFSAQQFPDLHSELNLSSLELGDSALYFCASSGSGTEAFFGQGTRLTVV.

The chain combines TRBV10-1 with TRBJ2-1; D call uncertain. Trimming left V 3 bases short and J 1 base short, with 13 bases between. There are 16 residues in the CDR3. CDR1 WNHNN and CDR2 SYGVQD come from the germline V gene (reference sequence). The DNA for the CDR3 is TGCGCCAGCAGTGACCGTAGCAGAAAATCCTACAATGAGCAGTTCTTC. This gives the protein CASSDRSRKSYNEQFF.

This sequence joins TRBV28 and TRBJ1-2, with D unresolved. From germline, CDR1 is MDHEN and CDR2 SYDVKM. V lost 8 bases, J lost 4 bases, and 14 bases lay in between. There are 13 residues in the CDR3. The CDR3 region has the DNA TGTGCCAGCCGATCCGGGCGCCTCTATGGCTACACCTTC. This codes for CASRSGRLYGYTF.

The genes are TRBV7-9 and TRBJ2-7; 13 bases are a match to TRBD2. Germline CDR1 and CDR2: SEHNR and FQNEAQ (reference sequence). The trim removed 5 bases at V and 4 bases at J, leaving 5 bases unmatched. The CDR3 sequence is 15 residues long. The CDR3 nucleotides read TGTGCCAGCAGCGGGGGACTAGCGGGAATATACGAGCAGTACTTC. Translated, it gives CASSGGLAGIYEQYF.

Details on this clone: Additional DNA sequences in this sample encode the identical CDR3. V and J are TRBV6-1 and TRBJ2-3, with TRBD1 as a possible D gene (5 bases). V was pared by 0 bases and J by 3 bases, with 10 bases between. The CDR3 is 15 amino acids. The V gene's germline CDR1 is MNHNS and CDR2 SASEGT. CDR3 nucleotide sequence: TGTGCCAGCAGTGAAGCGGCAGGGCTAACAGATACGCAGTATTTT. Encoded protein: CASSEAAGLTDTQYF.

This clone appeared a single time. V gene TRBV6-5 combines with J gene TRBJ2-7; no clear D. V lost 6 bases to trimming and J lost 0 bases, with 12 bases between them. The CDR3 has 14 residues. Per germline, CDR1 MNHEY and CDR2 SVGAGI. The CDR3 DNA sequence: TGTGCCAGCAGGGCCTTAGGCGGCTCCTACGAGCAGTACTTC. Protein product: CASRALGGSYEQYF.

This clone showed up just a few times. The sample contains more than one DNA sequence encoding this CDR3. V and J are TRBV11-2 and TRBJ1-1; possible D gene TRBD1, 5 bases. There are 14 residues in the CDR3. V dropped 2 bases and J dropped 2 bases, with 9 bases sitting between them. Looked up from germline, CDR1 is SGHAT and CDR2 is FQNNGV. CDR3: CASSLSRENTEAFF. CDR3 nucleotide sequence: TGTGCCAGCAGCTTATCCAGGGAAAACACTGAAGCTTTCTTT.

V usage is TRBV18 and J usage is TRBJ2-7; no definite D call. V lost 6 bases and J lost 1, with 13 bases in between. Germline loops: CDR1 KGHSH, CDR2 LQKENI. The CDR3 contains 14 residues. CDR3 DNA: TGTGCCAGCTCGCTTTCTACAGAGTCCTACGAGCAGTACTTC. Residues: CASSLSTESYEQYF.

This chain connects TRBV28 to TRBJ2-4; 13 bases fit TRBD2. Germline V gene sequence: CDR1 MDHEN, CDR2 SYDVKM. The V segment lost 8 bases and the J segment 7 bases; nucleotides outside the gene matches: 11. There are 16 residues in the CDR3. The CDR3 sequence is CASAVGGLAGINIQYF. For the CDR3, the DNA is TGTGCCAGCGCTGTGGGGGGACTAGCGGGAATTAACATTCAGTACTTC.

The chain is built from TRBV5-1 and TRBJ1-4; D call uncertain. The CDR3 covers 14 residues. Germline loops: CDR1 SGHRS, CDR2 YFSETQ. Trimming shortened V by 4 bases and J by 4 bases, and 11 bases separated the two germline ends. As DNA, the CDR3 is TGCGCCAGCAGCACAAGCCTTAATAATGAAAAACTGTTTTTT. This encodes CASSTSLNNEKLFF.

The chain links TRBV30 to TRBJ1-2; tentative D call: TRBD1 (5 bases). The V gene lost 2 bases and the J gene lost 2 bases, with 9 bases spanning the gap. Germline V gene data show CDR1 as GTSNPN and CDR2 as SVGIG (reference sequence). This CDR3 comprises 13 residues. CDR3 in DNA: TGTGCCTGGAGTCTGCAGGGAAACTATGGCTACACCTTC. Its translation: CAWSLQGNYGYTF.

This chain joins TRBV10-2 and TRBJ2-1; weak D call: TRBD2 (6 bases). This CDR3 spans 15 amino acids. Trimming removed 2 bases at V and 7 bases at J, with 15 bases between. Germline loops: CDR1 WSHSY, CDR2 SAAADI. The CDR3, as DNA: TGCGCCAGCAGTGAGGGAGGGAAGATCGTAAATGAGCAGTTCTTC. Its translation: CASSEGGKIVNEQFF.

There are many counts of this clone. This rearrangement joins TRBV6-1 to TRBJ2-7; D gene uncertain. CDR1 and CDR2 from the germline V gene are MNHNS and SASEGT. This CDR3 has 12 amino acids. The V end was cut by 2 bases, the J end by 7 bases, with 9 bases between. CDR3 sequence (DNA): TGTGCCAGCAGTGAACAGACTCCGGAGCAGTACTTC. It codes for CASSEQTPEQYF.

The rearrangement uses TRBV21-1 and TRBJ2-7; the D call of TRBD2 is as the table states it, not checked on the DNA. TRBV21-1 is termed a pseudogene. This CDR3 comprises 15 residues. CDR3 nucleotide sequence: TGTGCCAGCAGCTTGGATTTGCGGGGACGCTACGAGCAGTACTTC. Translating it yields CASSLDLRGRYEQYF.

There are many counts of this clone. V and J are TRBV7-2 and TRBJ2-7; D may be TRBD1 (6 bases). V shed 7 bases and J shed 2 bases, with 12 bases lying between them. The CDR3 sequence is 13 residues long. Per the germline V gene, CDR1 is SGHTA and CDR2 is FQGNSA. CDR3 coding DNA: TGTGCCAGCACGTATCGACAGGCCTACGAGCAGTACTTC. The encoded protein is CASTYRQAYEQYF.

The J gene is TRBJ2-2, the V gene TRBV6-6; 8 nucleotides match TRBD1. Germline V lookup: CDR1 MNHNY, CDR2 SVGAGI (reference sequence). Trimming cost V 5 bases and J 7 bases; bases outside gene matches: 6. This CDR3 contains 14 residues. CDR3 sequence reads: CASSVRQGNGELFF. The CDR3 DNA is TGTGCCAGCAGTGTTCGACAGGGGAACGGGGAGCTGTTTTTT.